One and the same sample provided the 32 T cell receptor beta chains below, sequenced in a study of CD8 T cells in Susac syndrome. When the RNA was reverse transcribed, random hexamers were used with an input of about 0.45 to 1 ug. MiXCR was run by TCRdb on the immunoSEQ multiplex PCR reads, yielding one entry per CDR3 protein. The data show under 550,000 distinct CDR3 sequences, 75% to 90% seen once. Sequencing was performed on CD8+ T cells from PBMCs. Receptors were obtained from a human donor with multiple sclerosis.

This clonotype was counted a single time. V usage is TRBV5-1 and J usage is TRBJ1-1, with D perhaps TRBD1 (6 bases). Germline V lookup: CDR1 SGHRS, CDR2 YFSETQ. Trimming took 4 bases from V and 3 from J, leaving 19 bases between them. The length of the CDR3 is 16 residues. CDR3 in DNA: TGCGCCAGCAGCCCACCAAGGGGGGGATGGGACACTGAAGCTTTCTTT. Translation: CASSPPRGGWDTEAFF.

The rearrangement joins TRBV28 to TRBJ2-7; no firm D call. Germline V CDR1 and CDR2: MDHEN, SYDVKM. The CDR3 consists of 13 residues. The V end lost 3 bases, the J end lost 1 base, and 7 bases lay between the germline ends. The CDR3 sequence is CASSFLTSYEQYF. CDR3 in DNA: TGTGCCAGCAGTTTTTTGACTTCCTACGAGCAGTACTTC.

This chain uses TRBV14 with TRBJ2-3; D not certain. V was shortened by 4 bases and J by 3 bases, with 17 bases between the two germline ends. The CDR3 spans 16 residues. CDR1 is SGHDN, CDR2 FVKESK, per germline. The CDR3 sequence: CASSPHKVLPTDTQYF. In DNA, the CDR3 is TGTGCCAGCAGCCCGCATAAAGTTCTCCCGACAGATACGCAGTATTTT.

The rearrangement links TRBV4-1 to TRBJ1-5; D remains ambiguous. With 2 bases removed from V and 2 bases from J, the gap between germline ends came to 13 bases. The CDR3 runs 16 residues. CDR1 and CDR2 (germline): MGHRA, YSYEKL. Here the CDR3 reads CASSQFRSEGNQPQHF. The CDR3 DNA reads TGCGCCAGCAGCCAATTCCGAAGTGAAGGCAATCAGCCCCAGCATTTT.

The chain is built from TRBV2 and TRBJ2-7, with D maybe TRBD1 (5 bases). Trimming shortened V by 7 bases and J by 2 bases, and 9 bases separated the two germline ends. Germline V CDR1 and CDR2: SNHLY, FYNNEI. The CDR3 is 12 residues long. DNA for the CDR3: TGTGCCAGCACAGGGCTGACCTACGAGCAGTACTTC. It translates to CASTGLTYEQYF.

As to this clonotype: A junction boundary mismatches the germline segment, possibly from a read error. V gene TRBV7-7 combines with J gene TRBJ1-4; 9 positions agree with TRBD1. Germline CDR1 and CDR2: SSHAT and FNYEAQ (reference sequence). There are 16 residues in the CDR3. The CDR3 DNA reads as TGTGCTAGCAGCAAACAGGGGGCTTTGACTAATGAAAAACTGTTTTTT. It codes for CASSKQGALTNEKLFF.

V is TRBV30 and J is TRBJ2-2; 12 bases are shared with TRBD1. This CDR3 has 14 residues. J gave up 8 bases and V 5 bases, and 6 bases lay outside the gene matches. Germline lookup yields CDR1 GTSNPN and CDR2 SVGIG (reference sequence). CDR3 amino acids: CAWGTGGRMGELFF. The CDR3 bases are TGTGCCTGGGGGACAGGGGGCAGAATGGGGGAGCTGTTTTTT.

The chain has TRBV7-6 and TRBJ2-1; 8 bases match TRBD1. CDR3 size: 14 residues. V lost 6 bases, J lost 5 bases, and 6 bases stayed unmatched. Germline V gives CDR1 SGHVS, CDR2 FNYEAQ. CDR3 protein: CASSSTGVNNEQFF. CDR3 sequence (DNA): TGTGCCAGCAGTTCGACAGGGGTTAACAATGAGCAGTTCTTC.

The chain carries TRBV5-4 and TRBJ1-2; TRBD1 agrees at 8 bases. This CDR3 comprises 16 residues. CDR1 is SGHNT, CDR2 YYREEE, per germline (reference sequence). V lost 4 bases to trimming and J lost 4 bases; unmatched junction nucleotides: 12. The DNA of the CDR3 is TGTGCCAGCAGCCATGACAGGGGCCAATTCATCTATGGCTACACCTTC. It specifies CASSHDRGQFIYGYTF. The whole variable domain, remainder taken from reference TRBV5-4 and TRBJ1-2, is ETGVTQSPTHLIKTRGQQVTLRCSSQSGHNTVSWYQQALGQGPQFIFQYYREEENGRGNFPPRFSGLQFPNYSSELNVNALELDDSALYLCASSHDRGQFIYGYTFGSGTRLTVV.

The chain combines TRBV28 with TRBJ2-2; D is unclear. Trimming took 0 bases from V and 5 from J, leaving 7 bases between them. The CDR3 extends over 14 amino acids. Per the germline V gene, CDR1 is MDHEN and CDR2 is SYDVKM. The CDR3 sequence: CASSLWGATGELFF. The DNA of the CDR3 is TGTGCCAGCAGTTTATGGGGCGCAACCGGGGAGCTGTTTTTT.

The chain joins TRBV11-2 to TRBJ2-4; 9 nucleotides agree with TRBD1. CDR3 size: 17 residues. After removal of 5 bases from V and 3 bases from J, the junction contained 11 bases not matched to a gene. The germline gives CDR1 SGHAT, CDR2 FQNNGV. CDR3 loop: CASSIQGAGVDKNIQYF. The DNA for the CDR3 is TGTGCCAGCAGCATACAGGGGGCAGGGGTTGACAAAAACATTCAGTACTTC.

V usage is TRBV7-2 and J usage is TRBJ1-1; the D is unclear. The CDR3 has 13 residues. Germline loops: CDR1 SGHTA, CDR2 FQGNSA. The V end lost 2 bases, the J end lost 8 bases, and 12 bases lay between the germline ends. The CDR3 is CASSLITVAEAFF. In DNA, the CDR3 is TGTGCCAGCAGCTTAATAACGGTCGCCGAAGCTTTCTTT.

The gene calls are TRBV27 and TRBJ1-2; D gene uncertain. V lost 3 bases and J 0 bases, leaving 8 bases between the germline ends. CDR3 length: 14 amino acids. Germline lookup yields CDR1 MNHEY and CDR2 SMNVEV (reference sequence). The CDR3 here is CASSFFPANYGYTF. Written as DNA, the CDR3 is TGTGCCAGCAGTTTTTTTCCCGCTAACTATGGCTACACCTTC.

The chain's CDR3 is CASSPLVEREQFF. The CDR3 nucleotides are TGTGCCAGCAGTCCCTTGGTCGAGAGAGAGCAGTTCTTC. The chain has TRBV6-6 and TRBJ2-1; D gene unclear. V lost 5 bases, J lost 10 bases, and 15 bases lay in between. Germline V gene data show CDR1 as MNHNY and CDR2 as SVGAGI (reference sequence). CDR3 length equals 13 residues.

The CDR3 bases are TGTGCCAGCAGCCAAGCTCTTGGGGCACCGTATGGCTACACCTTC. Amino acid sequence: CASSQALGAPYGYTF. The rearrangement uses TRBV14 and TRBJ1-2, with a tentative D call TRBD1 (5 bases). The CDR3 consists of 15 residues. Trimming shortened V by 1 base and J by 5 bases, and 14 bases separated the two germline ends. Per germline, CDR1 SGHDN and CDR2 FVKESK.

Here the CDR3 DNA reads TGTGCCAGCAGTTTCGGCAGTTCTGGAAACACCATATATTTT. It translates to CASSFGSSGNTIYF. The chain employs TRBV12-3 or TRBV12-4 and TRBJ1-3; D unclear. The CDR3 runs 14 residues. V lost 3 bases and J lost 1, with 7 bases in between.

The CDR3 sequence is CASSLGAAFNYGYTF. In DNA, the CDR3 is TGTGCCAGCAGCTTAGGCGCGGCCTTTAACTATGGCTACACCTTC. The chain uses TRBV7-9 and TRBJ1-2; D remains ambiguous. Germline-derived CDR1 and CDR2 are SEHNR and FQNEAQ (reference sequence). This CDR3 is 15 amino acids long. The germline V and J ends were trimmed by 1 base and 1 base, with 10 bases remaining between them. The whole variable domain, remainder taken from reference TRBV7-9 and TRBJ1-2, is DTGVSQNPRHKITKRGQNVTFRCDPISEHNRLYWYRQTLGQGPEFLTYFQNEAQLEKSRLLSDRFSAERPKGSFSTLEIQRTEQGDSAMYLCASSLGAAFNYGYTFGSGTRLTVV.

The rearrangement joins TRBV6-4 to TRBJ2-1; 9 bases are a match to TRBD2. The germline V gene encodes CDR1 MRHNA and CDR2 SNTAGT. The CDR3 has 16 residues. V was pared by 0 bases and J by 3 bases, with 3 bases of the junction left unmatched. Here the CDR3 reads CASSDSAGGVYNEQFF. The DNA for the CDR3 is TGTGCCAGCAGTGACTCGGCGGGAGGGGTCTACAATGAGCAGTTCTTC.

The genes are TRBV29-1 and TRBJ2-5; a possible D gene is TRBD1 (5 bases). The CDR3 is 15 residues long. The germline V gene encodes CDR1 SQVTM and CDR2 ANQGSEA. The V end lost 1 base, the J end lost 0 bases, and 12 bases lay between the germline ends. This chain's CDR3 is CSVEGAGLNQETQYF. DNA of the CDR3: TGCAGCGTTGAAGGGGCAGGGTTAAACCAAGAGACCCAGTACTTC. Based on the CDR3 plus reference TRBV29-1 and TRBJ2-5, the full variable domain is SAVISQKPSRDICQRGTSLTIQCQVDSQVTMMFWYRQQPGQSLTLIATANQGSEATYESGFVIDKFPISRPNLTFSTLTVSNMSPEDSSIYLCSVEGAGLNQETQYFGPGTRLLVL.

The chain couples TRBV7-8 to TRBJ2-1, with D possibly being TRBD1 (6 bases). V lost 1 base and J lost 6, with 19 bases in between. The CDR3 has 17 residues. Germline CDR1 and CDR2: SGHVS and FQNEAQ. In DNA, the CDR3 is TGTGCCAGCAGCTTAGTTTTCCCCCTAGTAGGGGGCAATGAGCAGTTCTTC. Protein product: CASSLVFPLVGGNEQFF.

This chain links TRBV7-9 with TRBJ2-1; D might be TRBD1 or TRBD2, each matching 5 bases. Germline V gene sequence: CDR1 SEHNR, CDR2 FQNEAQ (reference sequence). V lost 4 bases to trimming and J lost 8 bases, with 21 bases between them. This CDR3 spans 16 amino acids. The CDR3 DNA sequence: TGTGCCAGCAGCTCTCCCGCCGGGACCCCCGTCCATGAGCAGTTCTTC. This codes for CASSSPAGTPVHEQFF.

This chain uses TRBV30 with TRBJ2-3; no clear D. The V gene's germline CDR1 is GTSNPN and CDR2 SVGIG (reference sequence). This CDR3 is 15 amino acids long. V was trimmed by 1 base and J by 0 bases, leaving 11 bases between them. In nucleotides, the CDR3 is TGTGCCTGGAGTGGCGCAGGAGATAGCACAGATACGCAGTATTTT. Protein: CAWSGAGDSTDTQYF.

The V and J genes are TRBV29-1 and TRBJ1-3; D gene unclear. The V gene lost 5 bases and the J gene lost 0 bases, with 14 bases spanning the gap. CDR3 length: 15 amino acids. Germline values: CDR1 SQVTM, CDR2 ANQGSEA. For the CDR3, the DNA is TGCAGCGTTTTATCCCCGGGCGTCTCTGGAAACACCATATATTTT. Its translation is CSVLSPGVSGNTIYF.

V is TRBV30 and J is TRBJ1-1, with D uncertain. The V end lost 6 bases, the J end lost 4 bases, and 33 bases lay between the germline ends. Germline CDR1 and CDR2: GTSNPN and SVGIG (reference sequence). The CDR3 runs to 19 residues. CDR3 nucleotide sequence: TGTGCCTGCCAAGACCAACGGCTACGGAGGCGGTTCCCGGGCACTGAAGCTTTCTTT. This encodes CACQDQRLRRRFPGTEAFF.

The chain carries TRBV27 and TRBJ2-7; the match to TRBD2 covers 14 bases. CDR1 and CDR2 from the germline V gene are MNHEY and SMNVEV (reference sequence). V dropped 4 bases and J dropped 6; count of bases not matched to a gene: 17. The CDR3 is 19 amino acids. CDR3 in DNA: TGTGCCAGCAGTTCACACCCCGGGACTAGCGGGAGATCGGTCCCCGAGCAGTACTTC. Protein: CASSSHPGTSGRSVPEQYF.

The chain links TRBV6-1 to TRBJ2-2; no reliable D call. Trimming took off 4 bases at V and 8 bases at J, with 5 bases between the two ends. Germline V gene sequence: CDR1 MNHNS, CDR2 SASEGT. This CDR3 region has 11 residues. This CDR3 is CASSGGGELFF. The CDR3 DNA reads TGTGCCAGCAGTGGAGGAGGGGAGCTGTTTTTT.

The V gene is TRBV5-1, the J gene TRBJ1-1; no reliable D call. There are 16 residues in the CDR3. From germline, CDR1 is SGHRS and CDR2 YFSETQ. The V end was cut by 0 bases, the J end by 1 base, with 13 bases between. The CDR3 loop reads CASSLGGQHPNTEAFF. As DNA, the CDR3 is TGCGCCAGCAGCTTGGGAGGGCAGCATCCGAACACTGAAGCTTTCTTT.

This chain joins TRBV7-3 and TRBJ2-1; 8 bases map to TRBD2. Germline CDR1 and CDR2: SGHTA and FQGTGA. There are 18 residues in the CDR3. V lost 0 bases and J lost 5; bases outside the gene matches: 12. The CDR3 DNA is TGTGCCAGCAGCTTAACGGGACTAGGTCAAATTGCGAACAATGAGCAGTTCTTC. Translation gives CASSLTGLGQIANNEQFF. The variable domain in full, with the rest retrieved from reference TRBV7-3 and TRBJ2-1, is GAGVSQTPSNKVTEKGKYVELRCDPISGHTALYWYRQSLGQGPEFLIYFQGTGAADDSGLPNDRFFAVRPEGSVSTLKIQRTERGDSAVYLCASSLTGLGQIANNEQFFGPGTRLTVL.

The chain recombines TRBV12-5 with TRBJ2-1; 7 bases line up with TRBD2. Germline V gene data show CDR1 as LGHNT and CDR2 as FRNRAP. The V gene end was trimmed by 5 bases and the J gene end by 0 bases; junction bases not matched to a gene: 7. CDR3 length: 16 residues. The CDR3 sequence is CASGASGTGSYNEQFF. The CDR3 DNA sequence: TGTGCTAGTGGTGCGAGCGGGACGGGCTCCTACAATGAGCAGTTCTTC.

V and J are TRBV30 and TRBJ1-6; 7 nucleotides match TRBD1. CDR3 size: 16 residues. V trimming: 3 bases; J trimming: 6 bases; junction bases outside the gene matches: 11. CDR1 is GTSNPN and CDR2 is SVGIG in the germline V gene (reference sequence). CDR3 bases: TGTGCCTGGAGCCTGACAGGGTCCCTCGGTAATTCACCCCTCCACTTT. Translation gives CAWSLTGSLGNSPLHF.

V gene TRBV5-6 combines with J gene TRBJ2-2; TRBD1 is a possible D gene (6 bases). Germline V gene data show CDR1 as SGHDT and CDR2 as YYEEEE. This CDR3 contains 16 residues. V was pared by 4 bases and J by 0 bases, with 13 bases between. For the CDR3, the DNA is TGTGCCAGCAGCGCGGACAGAACTGCGAACACCGGGGAGCTGTTTTTT. Translating gives CASSADRTANTGELFF.

The V call is TRBV24-1, the J call TRBJ2-2; 7 nucleotides agree with TRBD1. Per germline, CDR1 KGHDR and CDR2 SFDVKD. Trimming removed 4 bases from V and 0 bases from J; junction bases left unmatched: 4. The CDR3 sequence is 16 residues long. The CDR3 DNA reads TGTGCCACCAGTGAACCTACAGGGGCGAACACCGGGGAGCTGTTTTTT. Its translation: CATSEPTGANTGELFF.